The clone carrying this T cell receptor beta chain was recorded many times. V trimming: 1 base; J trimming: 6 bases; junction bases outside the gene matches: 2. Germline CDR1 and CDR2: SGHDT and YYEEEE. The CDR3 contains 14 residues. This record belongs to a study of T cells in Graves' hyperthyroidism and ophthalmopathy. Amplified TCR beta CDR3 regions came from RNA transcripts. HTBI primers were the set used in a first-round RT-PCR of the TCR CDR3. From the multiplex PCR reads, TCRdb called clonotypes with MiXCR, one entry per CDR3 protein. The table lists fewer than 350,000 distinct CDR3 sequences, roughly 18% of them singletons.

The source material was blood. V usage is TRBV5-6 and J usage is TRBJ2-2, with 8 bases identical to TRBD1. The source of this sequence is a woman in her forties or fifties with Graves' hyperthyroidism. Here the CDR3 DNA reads TGTGCCAGCAGCTTGACAGGGGGTCCCGGGGAGCTGTTTTTT. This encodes CASSLTGGPGELFF.